One and the same sample provided the 23 T cell receptor beta chains below, sequenced in a study of T cell repertoires in cytomegalovirus infection. Antigens of these TCRs are unknown. Using its own MiXCR run on the reads, TCRdb lists one record per CDR3 protein. The sample has about 570,000 distinct CDR3 sequences, roughly 43% seen once. This specimen consisted of cultured PBMCs, obtained from culture after CMV antigen stimulation. Receptor source: a human donor in good health (CMV status not recorded). Some clones in this sample may be carry-over from other donors' samples.

This clonotype was detected a few times. The chain recombines TRBV6-6 with TRBJ1-6; D not resolved. From germline, CDR1 is MNHNY and CDR2 SVGAGI (reference sequence). V lost 0 bases and J lost 6, with 12 bases in between. The CDR3 is 16 amino acids. CDR3 in amino acids: CASSYSIRTVNSPLHF. CDR3 DNA sequence: TGTGCCAGCAGTTACTCGATTCGGACGGTTAATTCACCCCTCCACTTT.

This chain connects TRBV2 to TRBJ1-4; the D gene is possibly TRBD1 (6 bases). The CDR3 covers 15 residues. The V gene lost 3 bases and the J gene lost 4 bases, with 12 bases spanning the gap. Germline values: CDR1 SNHLY, CDR2 FYNNEI. Here the CDR3 reads CASSDIRGNNEKLFF. The CDR3 region has the DNA TGTGCCAGCAGTGATATCAGGGGCAATAATGAAAAACTGTTTTTT.

The chain employs TRBV28 and TRBJ2-3; the D gene is possibly TRBD2 (6 bases). The V gene lost 6 bases and the J gene lost 4 bases, with 20 bases spanning the gap. The CDR3 sequence is 16 residues long. The germline V gene has CDR1 MDHEN and CDR2 SYDVKM. For the CDR3, the DNA is TGTGCCAGCAGACCTTCGGGAGCGGGCAAGGCAGATACGCAGTATTTT. Residues: CASRPSGAGKADTQYF.

The chain has TRBV6-1 and TRBJ2-7, with 11 bases that match TRBD2. The germline gives CDR1 MNHNS, CDR2 SASEGT. V dropped 1 base and J dropped 2; count of bases not matched to a gene: 7. The CDR3 contains 17 residues. The CDR3 is CASSEGVAGGPPYEQYF. For the CDR3, the DNA is TGTGCCAGCAGTGAAGGCGTAGCGGGAGGGCCGCCCTACGAGCAGTACTTC.

This clonotype has more than one count but fewer than ten. V gene TRBV6-1 combines with J gene TRBJ2-1; D remains ambiguous. The CDR3 length is 16 residues. Trimming took off 5 bases at V and 2 bases at J, with 16 bases between the two ends. Germline-derived CDR1 and CDR2 are MNHNS and SASEGT. CDR3 bases: TGTGCCAGCAGTCCGAAACCATGGCTTGCCTACAATGAGCAGTTCTTC. It is translated as CASSPKPWLAYNEQFF.

The V call is TRBV7-1, the J call TRBJ2-2; D is ambiguous. TRBV7-1 is an ORF for which the function is uncertain. Trimming took 7 bases from V and 7 from J, leaving 13 bases between them. CDR3 length equals 13 residues. The CDR3 DNA sequence: TGTGCCAGCAACCTCCTGAGAGGCGGGGAGCTGTTTTTT. Translating it yields CASNLLRGGELFF.

This clonotype was observed a handful of times. The chain joins TRBV12-3 or TRBV12-4 to TRBJ1-3; D remains ambiguous. Trimming pared 3 bases from V and 9 bases from J, leaving 9 bases between. The CDR3 extends over 12 amino acids. The CDR3, as DNA: TGTGCCAGCAGTTTCGCCCGCAGCACCATATATTTT. Translated: CASSFARSTIYF.

CDR3 sequence: CASSRADEKLFF. In DNA, the CDR3 is TGTGCCAGCAGTCGAGCGGATGAAAAACTGTTTTTT. The chain carries TRBV6-1 and TRBJ1-4; no reliable D call. Germline loops: CDR1 MNHNS, CDR2 SASEGT. V lost 5 bases, J lost 6 bases, and 7 bases lay in between. This CDR3 is 12 amino acids long.

The chain couples TRBV7-2 to TRBJ2-5; 8 bases match TRBD2. After removal of 5 bases from V and 5 bases from J, the junction contained 4 bases not matched to a gene. This CDR3 is 13 amino acids long. CDR1 and CDR2 (germline): SGHTA, FQGNSA. In DNA form, the CDR3 reads TGTGCCAGCAGCGTCGGGGGGGCGGAGACCCAGTACTTC. It is translated as CASSVGGAETQYF. The entire variable domain, with the rest obtained from reference TRBV7-2 and TRBJ2-5, is as follows: GAGVSQSPSNKVTEKGKDVELRCDPISGHTALYWYRQSLGQGLEFLIYFQGNSAPDKSGLPSDRFSAERTGGSVSTLTIQRTQQEDSAVYLCASSVGGAETQYFGPGTRLLVL.

The rearrangement joins TRBV6-1 to TRBJ2-6; D unresolved. V was shortened by 3 bases and J by 3 bases, with 6 bases between the two germline ends. The CDR3 sequence is 14 residues long. Germline V gene sequence: CDR1 MNHNS, CDR2 SASEGT. CDR3 loop: CASSDFRGANVLTF. CDR3 coding DNA: TGTGCCAGCAGTGATTTTCGTGGGGCCAACGTCCTGACTTTC.

This clonotype was seen only a few times. This chain links TRBV4-3 with TRBJ1-1; TRBD1 matches at 10 bases. CDR3 length: 14 residues. Per germline, CDR1 LGHNA and CDR2 YSLEER. Trimming took 3 bases from V and 6 from J; bases not matched to a gene: 4. The CDR3 bases are TGCGCCAGCAGCCAGGGGACAGGGGAGTCTGAAGCTTTCTTT. It is translated as CASSQGTGESEAFF.

The CDR3, as DNA: TGTGCCAGCAGTTTTGGGCCTGAAGTCACTGAAGCTTTCTTT. Amino acids: CASSFGPEVTEAFF. The rearrangement links TRBV12-3 or TRBV12-4 to TRBJ1-1; no clear D gene. The CDR3 consists of 14 residues. V lost 3 bases and J 4 bases, leaving 12 bases between the germline ends.

This clonotype was seen a handful of times. The V gene is TRBV12-5, the J gene TRBJ2-6; 9 bases agree with TRBD1. CDR1 LGHNT and CDR2 FRNRAP come from the germline V gene. The CDR3 runs to 17 residues. The junction had 7 bases not matched to a gene; V was cut back by 7 bases and J by 0 bases. The CDR3 sequence is CASDNGTGHSGANVLTF. The DNA of the CDR3 is TGTGCTAGTGACAACGGGACAGGGCACTCTGGGGCCAACGTCCTGACTTTC. Full variable domain (missing parts from reference TRBV12-5 and TRBJ2-6): DARVTQTPRHKVTEMGQEVTMRCQPILGHNTVFWYRQTMMQGLELLAYFRNRAPLDDSGMPKDRFSAEMPDATLATLKIQPSEPRDSAVYFCASDNGTGHSGANVLTFGAGSRLTVL.

This clonotype was recorded once. V is TRBV19 and J is TRBJ1-2; D is unresolved. Trimming pared 10 bases from V and 4 bases from J, leaving 16 bases between. From germline, CDR1 is LNHDA and CDR2 SQIVND (reference sequence). The CDR3 spans 13 residues. CDR3 nucleotides: TGTGCCACAACGGATCAAGCCACCTATGGCTACACCTTC. Translation: CATTDQATYGYTF.

The CDR3: CASTPPGYTEAFF. The DNA of the CDR3 is TGTGCCAGCACCCCTCCAGGGTACACTGAAGCTTTCTTT. The chain uses TRBV28 and TRBJ1-1; a possible D gene is TRBD1 (5 bases). The CDR3 totals 13 residues. The V and J ends lost 7 bases and 3 bases respectively, with 12 bases between them. Germline CDR1 MDHEN, CDR2 SYDVKM.

The chain couples TRBV20-1 to TRBJ2-1; D may be TRBD1 or TRBD2 (5 bases each). V lost 6 bases and J 10 bases, leaving 19 bases between the germline ends. This CDR3 spans 13 amino acids. Germline-derived CDR1 and CDR2 are DFQATT and SNEGSKA (reference sequence). CDR3 in amino acids: CSATGAKIGEQFF. CDR3 nucleotides: TGCAGTGCCACCGGGGCCAAGATTGGGGAGCAGTTCTTC.

This clonotype has only a few counts. The V gene is TRBV7-2, the J gene TRBJ2-3, with 8 bases matching TRBD1. Trimming at V came to 2 bases and at J to 8 bases, leaving 3 bases not matched to a gene. CDR1 and CDR2 (germline): SGHTA, FQGNSA. CDR3 size: 13 residues. CDR3 nucleotides: TGTGCCAGCAGCTTACAGGGGGCCGTTACGCAGTATTTT. Its translation is CASSLQGAVTQYF.

In its sample, this clonotype was seen many times. As DNA, the CDR3 is TGTGCCAGCAGCTTAGATAGCGGTAGGGTCTACGAGCAGTACTTC. Translating gives CASSLDSGRVYEQYF. The rearrangement links TRBV7-2 to TRBJ2-7; perhaps TRBD2 as D (6 bases). Germline V gene lookup returns CDR1 SGHTA and CDR2 FQGNSA. V was pared by 1 base and J by 3 bases, with 13 bases between. The CDR3 runs 15 residues.

Many counts were recorded for this clonotype. The chain has TRBV7-2 and TRBJ2-5, with D uncertain. V was pared by 6 bases and J by 1 base, with 15 bases between. CDR1 is SGHTA and CDR2 is FQGNSA in the germline V gene. The CDR3 spans 15 residues. CDR3 nucleotides: TGTGCCAGCAGTACTCCGGTCGGATCCCAAGAGACCCAGTACTTC. This translates into CASSTPVGSQETQYF.

This clonotype turned up a few times. This sequence joins TRBV7-2 and TRBJ1-5; D might be TRBD1 (5 bases). The V gene's germline CDR1 is SGHTA and CDR2 FQGNSA. V dropped 5 bases and J dropped 6 bases, with 20 bases sitting between them. The CDR3 covers 16 residues. CDR3 in DNA: TGTGCCAGCAGCCCCAATAGCGGGGGACTGGGTCAGCCCCAGCATTTT. Translated: CASSPNSGGLGQPQHF.

This clonotype was counted at least ten times. The chain recombines TRBV7-2 with TRBJ2-5, with 7 nucleotides matching TRBD2. V was pared by 3 bases and J by 5 bases, with 0 bases of the junction left unmatched. The CDR3 sequence is 12 residues long. The germline CDR1 and CDR2 sequences are SGHTA and FQGNSA. The CDR3 coding sequence is TGTGCCAGCAGCTTTAGCGGGGAGACCCAGTACTTC. Amino acids: CASSFSGETQYF.

The chain uses TRBV7-4 and TRBJ1-1; the match to TRBD1 covers 7 bases. Germline V lookup: CDR1 SGHVT, CDR2 SQSDAQ. The CDR3 covers 13 residues. The J segment lost 7 bases and the V segment lost 10 bases, leaving 12 bases of the junction unmatched. The CDR3 is CAIVGEGADEAFF. CDR3 coding DNA: TGTGCCATTGTGGGGGAGGGGGCTGATGAAGCTTTCTTT.

This clonotype was observed a few times. The CDR3 region has the DNA TGTGCCAGCAGCTTAGGGGTGGGAGGGGGCGCCGCTTTCTTT. This encodes CASSLGVGGGAAFF. This chain joins TRBV7-2 and TRBJ1-1; 7 bases are shared with TRBD1. The CDR3 has 14 residues. The V and J ends lost 1 base and 11 bases, in that order; junction bases with no gene match: 10. Germline V CDR1 and CDR2: SGHTA, FQGNSA.